Each of the 8 T cell receptor beta chains below was sequenced from the same sample in a study of OX40 agonist ivuxolimab in advanced cancers. Method: immunoSEQ multiplex PCR; TCRdb's copy keeps in-frame clones and lacks some. This sample has 60,000 to 70,000 clones; 70% to 90% occur once, and the top ten carry 1.3%. Source: CD4+ or CD8+ T cells sorted from blood, taken in a trial of the OX40 agonist ivuxolimab. These receptors were taken from an adult with an advanced solid tumor such as melanoma, head and neck, liver or kidney cancer.

This clone was detected a few times. V usage is TRBV11-3 and J usage is TRBJ2-2, with D perhaps matching TRBD2 (6 bases). CDR1 is SGHNT, CDR2 YENEEA, per germline. The V end lost 8 bases, the J end lost 4 bases, and 11 bases lay between the germline ends. The CDR3 loop spans 13 amino acids. The CDR3 here is CASSGESTGELFF. In DNA form, the CDR3 reads TGTGCCAGCTCGGGGGAGAGCACCGGGGAGCTGTTTTTT.

The chain carries TRBV27 and TRBJ2-7, with D maybe TRBD1 (5 bases). The CDR3 is 14 residues long. Per the germline V gene, CDR1 is MNHEY and CDR2 is SMNVEV (reference sequence). The V end was cut by 3 bases, the J end by 3 bases, with 12 bases between. As DNA, the CDR3 is TGTGCCAGCAGTTTCCAACAGGACATCTACGAGCAGTACTTC. The encoded protein is CASSFQQDIYEQYF.

This chain joins TRBV7-8 and TRBJ2-1; 9 bases line up with TRBD2. Germline V gene sequence: CDR1 SGHVS, CDR2 FQNEAQ. The J segment lost 4 bases and the V segment lost 1 base, leaving 11 bases of the junction unmatched. This CDR3 is 18 amino acids long. The CDR3 region is CASSLVGDSGRRYNEQFF. CDR3 DNA: TGTGCCAGCAGCTTAGTAGGGGATAGCGGGAGAAGGTACAATGAGCAGTTCTTC.

This chain joins TRBV11-2 and TRBJ2-5, with a tentative D call TRBD2 (5 bases). In germline, CDR1 is SGHAT, CDR2 FQNNGV. V lost 1 base and J lost 5, with 11 bases in between. The CDR3 extends over 14 amino acids. Here the CDR3 reads CASSLVRGSETQYF. Here the CDR3 DNA reads TGTGCCAGCAGCTTAGTCCGGGGATCGGAGACCCAGTACTTC.

The V call is TRBV7-3, the J call TRBJ1-2; 10 nucleotides line up with TRBD1. Germline V gene sequence: CDR1 SGHTA, CDR2 FQGTGA. The length of the CDR3 is 14 residues. With 5 bases clipped from V and 8 bases from J, the junction kept 8 bases outside the gene matches. CDR3 in DNA: TGTGCCAGCAGCCCGGACAGGGGGATGTGGGGCTACACCTTC. It codes for CASSPDRGMWGYTF. The full variable domain, completed using reference TRBV7-3 and TRBJ1-2, is GAGVSQTPSNKVTEKGKYVELRCDPISGHTALYWYRQSLGQGPEFLIYFQGTGAADDSGLPNDRFFAVRPEGSVSTLKIQRTERGDSAVYLCASSPDRGMWGYTFGSGTRLTVV.

The J gene is TRBJ2-3, the V gene TRBV19, with TRBD1 matching over 11 bases. CDR3 length: 13 residues. J lost 5 bases, V lost 8 bases, and 3 bases had no gene match. CDR1 LNHDA and CDR2 SQIVND come from the germline V gene (reference sequence). The CDR3 loop reads CASGGTGGDTQYF. In DNA form, the CDR3 reads TGTGCCAGTGGGGGGACAGGGGGAGATACGCAGTATTTT.

This clone has a single count. The chain links TRBV30 to TRBJ2-3; 7 positions match TRBD2. The CDR3 contains 14 residues. Unmatched junction bases numbered 5, after V lost 1 base and J lost 4 bases. The germline gives CDR1 GTSNPN, CDR2 SVGIG (reference sequence). The CDR3 bases are TGTGCCTGGAGTGCGGGAGGTGTATCAGATACGCAGTATTTT. Its protein product is CAWSAGGVSDTQYF.

The chain uses TRBV4-1 and TRBJ1-5; unclear D gene. The germline CDR1 and CDR2 sequences are MGHRA and YSYEKL. Trimming stripped 0 bases from V and 5 bases from J, with 17 bases between. The CDR3 runs to 17 residues. The CDR3 loop is CASSQDRSGKAHQPQHF. The CDR3 DNA sequence: TGCGCCAGCAGCCAAGATCGTTCAGGAAAGGCGCATCAGCCCCAGCATTTT.